The rows below give T cell receptor beta chains drawn from one sample of a study of response to subunit inactivated influenza vaccine. MiXCR was run by TCRdb on the RT-PCR reads, yielding one entry per CDR3 protein. The repertoire consists of about 530,000 distinct CDR3 sequences, with around 13% occurring once and the leading ten covering about an eighth. The specimen comprised PBMCs from blood, sampled about 6 weeks after vaccination. The receptors stem from a man in his forties or fifties who received an inactivated influenza vaccine. Both conserved end residues are part of each CDR3. D genes are given only for firm matches. Part of the rows lack a size; the others show once, few, many or a class for expanded clones.

V gene	D gene	J gene	clone size	CDR3 DNA	CDR3 protein
TRBV7-2	TRBD2	TRBJ2-1	many	TGTGCCAGCAGCTCGACTAGCGGACAATACAATGAGCAGTTCTTC	CASSSTSGQYNEQFF
TRBV4-1	TRBD2	TRBJ2-2	few	TGCGCCAGCCGACTAGCGGGAGTTACCGGGGAGCTGTTTTTT	CASRLAGVTGELFF
TRBV12-3/TRBV12-4	.	TRBJ1-5	.	TGTGCCAGCAGTGCCGAGGGGAGCAATCAGCCCCAGCATTTT	CASSAEGSNQPQHF
TRBV5-6	.	TRBJ2-1	many	TGTGCCAGCAGCTTCGTGGCTGCGAATGAGCAGTTCTTC	CASSFVAANEQFF
TRBV7-3	TRBD2	TRBJ2-1	many	TGTGCCAGCAGCTTATTGGGTCTAGCGGGAGGAGTGGATGAGCAGTTCTTC	CASSLLGLAGGVDEQFF
TRBV7-8	TRBD1	TRBJ2-7	few	TGTGCCAGCAGCTCGCAAGGGGACAGGGGACCGTACGAGCAGTACTTC	CASSSQGDRGPYEQYF
TRBV24-1	TRBD1	TRBJ2-2	few	TGTGCCACCAGTGATTCCGACAGGGGCGGGGACGGGGAGCTGTTTTTT	CATSDSDRGGDGELFF
TRBV4-3	TRBD2	TRBJ2-1	many	TGCGCCAGCAGCCAAGGACGTTCGGGGGGGCGAAATGAGCAGTTCTTC	CASSQGRSGGRNEQFF
TRBV5-1	.	TRBJ2-3	.	TGCGCCAGCAGCTTGAATTTTCAAACTAGCACAGATACGCAGTATTTT	CASSLNFQTSTDTQYF
TRBV9	.	TRBJ2-7	.	TGTGCCAGCAGCGTAGGGAGTCAGTACTCCTACGAGCAGTACTTC	CASSVGSQYSYEQYF
TRBV5-1	TRBD2	TRBJ2-5	.	TGCGCCAGCAGCCCGACGCGGGGGGGCCGGGAGACCCAGTACTTC	CASSPTRGGRETQYF
TRBV2	TRBD1	TRBJ2-7	many	TGTGCCAGCACCGGGACAGGGGGCGCGTACGAGCAGTACTTC	CASTGTGGAYEQYF
TRBV7-9	TRBD1	TRBJ2-3	few	TGTGCCAGCAGCTTAGTGACAGGGGGGTTATTCACAGATACGCAGTATTTT	CASSLVTGGLFTDTQYF
TRBV7-6	TRBD2	TRBJ2-3	.	TGTGCCAGCAGCTTAGCGCGGTTGACTAGCGGGGGGGCAGATACGCAGTATTTT	CASSLARLTSGGADTQYF
TRBV7-2	.	TRBJ2-3	many	TGTGCCAGCAGCTTAGGCGACAGGACTAGCACAGATACGCAGTATTTT	CASSLGDRTSTDTQYF
TRBV12-3/TRBV12-4	.	TRBJ1-6	.	TGTGCCAGCAGCCGACAGTCGAGGTATAATTCACCCCTCCACTTT	CASSRQSRYNSPLHF
TRBV29-1	TRBD1	TRBJ2-3	few	TGCAGCGTTGTAACAGGGGGCTCCACAGATACGCAGTATTTT	CSVVTGGSTDTQYF
TRBV20-1	TRBD2	TRBJ2-1	.	TGCAGTGCTGTTAGCGGGGGCTCCTACAATGAGCAGTTCTTC	CSAVSGGSYNEQFF
TRBV6-1	.	TRBJ2-4	many	TGTGCCACCAGACCCGGGGCCAAAAACATTCAGTACTTC	CATRPGAKNIQYF
TRBV4-3	.	TRBJ2-7	.	TGCGCCAGCAGCCAAGACTCGGGTATTTCCTACGAGCAGTACTTC	CASSQDSGISYEQYF
TRBV20-1	.	TRBJ1-4	.	TGCAGTGCTAGAGGGGGAACTAATGAAAAACTGTTTTTT	CSARGGTNEKLFF
TRBV14	.	TRBJ2-3	few	TGTGCCAGCAGGTTACAGGGTGTTACAGATACGCAGTATTTT	CASRLQGVTDTQYF
TRBV5-6	TRBD1	TRBJ2-2	.	TGTGCCAGCAGCTTGGGCGGGGACAGGGCGAACACCGGGGAGCTGTTTTTT	CASSLGGDRANTGELFF
TRBV20-1	TRBD1	TRBJ2-6	.	TGCAGTGCTAGGGGACAGGGATCTAGTGGGGCCAACGTCCTGACTTTC	CSARGQGSSGANVLTF
TRBV25-1	.	TRBJ2-7	few	TGTGCCAGCAGTGGTCAGCGCGCCTACGAGCAGTACTTC	CASSGQRAYEQYF
TRBV19	.	TRBJ1-5	few	TGTGCCAGTAGTGCGACAGATAGCAATCAGCCCCAGCATTTT	CASSATDSNQPQHF
TRBV6-2/TRBV6-3	.	TRBJ2-1	.	TGTGCCAGCAGTTACTACAGGGGGGGTGAGCAGTTCTTC	CASSYYRGGEQFF
TRBV4-3	.	TRBJ1-2	.	TGCGCCAGCAGCCCCTCAACAGGGCTGGACTATGGCTACACCTTC	CASSPSTGLDYGYTF
TRBV10-3	TRBD2	TRBJ2-5	many	TGTGCCATCAGAGGGACTAGCGGCCAAGAGACCCAGTACTTC	CAIRGTSGQETQYF
TRBV27	.	TRBJ2-7	.	TGTGCCAGCAGTTTCGTGGACAGCTCCTACGAGCAGTACTTC	CASSFVDSSYEQYF
TRBV6-1	.	TRBJ2-6	.	TGTGCCAGCAGCCCTAGGGATACTGGGGCCAACGTCCTGACTTTC	CASSPRDTGANVLTF
TRBV28	TRBD2	TRBJ2-3	few	TGTGCCAGCAAGCTAGCGGGGCGCACAGATACGCAGTATTTT	CASKLAGRTDTQYF
TRBV29-1	TRBD1	TRBJ1-2	.	TGCAGCGTTTACATACACAGGGGGCCCTGGGTTGGCTACACCTTC	CSVYIHRGPWVGYTF
TRBV25-1	.	TRBJ2-7	.	TGTGCCAGCAGTGACTGGACAGATATTGCCTACGAGCAGTACTTC	CASSDWTDIAYEQYF
TRBV6-2/TRBV6-3	TRBD2	TRBJ2-1	.	TGTGCCAGCAAGGTCAGCGGGAGGGGGAATGAGCAGTTCTTC	CASKVSGRGNEQFF
TRBV20-1	TRBD2	TRBJ2-5	few	TGCAGTGCTTCGGCGGGGGGGAGGGCGGCAGAGACCCAGTACTTC	CSASAGGRAAETQYF
TRBV5-1	.	TRBJ2-3	many	TGCGCCAGCAGCGAACCAGCTAGCACAGATACGCAGTATTTT	CASSEPASTDTQYF
TRBV6-1	TRBD1	TRBJ2-7	few	TGTGCCACCTACTCGACTACAGGGGGCACGGAGCAGTACTTC	CATYSTTGGTEQYF
TRBV21-1	.	TRBJ1-2	many	TGTGCCAGCAGCCTGCTTATAACGCAAGGAATCTACACCTTC	CASSLLITQGIYTF
TRBV20-1	.	TRBJ2-3	.	TGCAGTCGTGACGGCCCAGGGCCAGATACGCAGTATTTT	CSRDGPGPDTQYF
TRBV29-1	TRBD2	TRBJ2-1	.	TGCAGCGTTGTGGATTCGGGAAGCGGGAGGGACAATGAGCAGTTCTTC	CSVVDSGSGRDNEQFF
TRBV12-3/TRBV12-4	TRBD2	TRBJ2-3	.	TGCGCGGGAGGGGTTTCGGTTGACACAGATACGCAGTATTTT	CAGGVSVDTDTQYF
TRBV20-1	TRBD1	TRBJ1-1	many	TGCAGTGCTAGGATGGGACAGGGTAACACTGAAGCTTTCTTT	CSARMGQGNTEAFF
TRBV27	.	TRBJ2-7	few	TGTGCCAGCAGTGTCCTAGGACGTCCCTACGAGCAGTACTTC	CASSVLGRPYEQYF
TRBV7-9	.	TRBJ2-7	.	TGTGCCAGCAGTACTCCGAGGGTCAGCTCCTACGAGCAGTACTTC	CASSTPRVSSYEQYF
TRBV12-3/TRBV12-4	.	TRBJ2-7	many	TGTGCCAGCAGTTTATTAGGGTCCTACGAGCAGTACTTC	CASSLLGSYEQYF
TRBV5-1	.	TRBJ1-6	few	TGCGCCAGCAGCCTGGACGGACTCTCCTATAATTCACCCCTCCACTTT	CASSLDGLSYNSPLHF
TRBV5-1	.	TRBJ2-1	few	TGCGCCAGCAGCCCTACGGGGGGCGGGTTAAGCTCCTACAATGAGCAGTTCTTC	CASSPTGGGLSSYNEQFF
TRBV3-1	TRBD1	TRBJ1-6	.	TGTGCCAGCAGCCCTTGGGACAGTAATAATTCACCCCTCCACTTT	CASSPWDSNNSPLHF
TRBV12-3/TRBV12-4	TRBD2	TRBJ2-5	few	TGTGCCAGCAACAAGAGGGGGACTAGCGTTGGAGAGACCCAGTACTTC	CASNKRGTSVGETQYF
TRBV6-4	.	TRBJ2-6	.	TGTGCCAGCAGTGTGGGGCCTGGGGCCAACGTCCTGACTTTC	CASSVGPGANVLTF
TRBV12-3/TRBV12-4	.	TRBJ1-1	many	TGTGCAAGTCGGGCGAGGAACACTGAAGCTTTCTTT	CASRARNTEAFF
TRBV4-2	.	TRBJ1-3	.	TGTGCCAGCAGCCGGGACGCACGCTCTGGAAACACCATATATTTT	CASSRDARSGNTIYF
TRBV6-1	.	TRBJ1-3	few	TGTGCCAGCAGCCAACCGGGGACCTCTGGAAACACCATATATTTT	CASSQPGTSGNTIYF
TRBV10-3	TRBD2	TRBJ2-3	.	TGTGCCATCAAGAACGTAGCGGGCTTAAGCACAGATACGCAGTATTTT	CAIKNVAGLSTDTQYF
TRBV5-6	TRBD2	TRBJ2-7	once	TGTGCCATCGGCCCGGGACTAGCGGGGGACGAGCAGTACTTC	CAIGPGLAGDEQYF
TRBV10-2	TRBD2	TRBJ2-1	few	TGCGCCAGCAGTGAGGTAGGACTAGCGGGACCCGAGCAGTTCTTC	CASSEVGLAGPEQFF
TRBV7-2	TRBD2	TRBJ2-1	many	TGTGCCAGCAGCTTAGTGGGGACTAGCGGGATCTACAATGAGCAGTTCTTC	CASSLVGTSGIYNEQFF
TRBV9	TRBD1	TRBJ1-1	.	TGTGCCAGCAGCGCCGGTGGGACAGGGTGGAACACTGAAGCTTTCTTT	CASSAGGTGWNTEAFF
TRBV6-1	.	TRBJ2-3	many	TGTGCCAGCAGTCCCGCCGTCCGGCTCGCGATGGATACGCAGTATTTT	CASSPAVRLAMDTQYF